The sequence of this TCR beta chain was determined in a study of T cell responses to AZD1222 COVID-19 vaccine (dated by TCRdb to about 2021). About the full investigation: Because spike-specific TCR depth and breadth did not differ between the two schedules, AZD1222 recipients who got a second dose at roughly 4 weeks were pooled with those who got a second dose at roughly 12 weeks. TCR sequencing was performed for over 230 trial participants, of whom about 200 were given two doses of AZD1222 and 26 were given two doses of MenACWY control vaccine. Trial participants were enrolled into age subgroups of 18-55, 56-69 and 70-plus years, which contained about 150, 28 and 57 TCR-sequenced participants, respectively.

Concerning this clone itself: The antigen this receptor binds is unknown. No much larger clonotype is one base removed from it; base qualities were not supplied.

Overall study results and their limits: Vaccine-associated CD4 TCRs spanned the whole spike protein, with dominant responses in regions 160-218 and 743-854. Conclusions about previously exposed vaccinees were limited because only a handful of AZD1222 recipients were SARS-CoV-2 seropositive at baseline. Nearly half of unique spike-specific TCRs reportedly recognized epitopes outside regions mutated in the B.1.351 and B.1.1.7 variants. Because no samples from the day 14 peak response were available, repertoires could be characterized only after the peak T cell response. Most participants were white British and females outnumbered males, and the authors suggested that clonal diversity may have been underestimated. In the small 56-69-year group, the increase in depth fell short of significance, most likely because of low power. After two AZD1222 doses, both the breadth and the depth of spike-specific TCRs were significantly higher than at day 0 and than in MenACWY recipients.

The sample's time point label, decoded: baseline before first vaccination. Vaccinee samples were obtained from the UK trials COV001 and COV002, which included a single-blind randomized controlled phase 2/3 trial of AZD1222 (ChAdOx1 nCoV-19) in healthy adults. For TCRbeta chain sequencing, PBMC samples were collected from trial participants at day 0 and at day 28 after the second dose. The CDR3 regions of human TCRbeta chains were analyzed by immunosequencing. Per the original workflow: Repertoire TCRs were matched against a reference library of SARS-CoV-2-specific TCRs generated with the MIRA antigen-specificity platform. Breadth was defined as the fraction of unique TCRs that were SARS-CoV-2-associated, and depth was defined as the fraction of total T cells that were SARS-CoV-2-associated. Using the MIRA data, each spike-specific TCR was mapped to the spike region that the TCR reacts to and placed in a CD4 or CD8 class. Log10-transformed breadth and depth values were compared by one-way ANOVA with Sidak's multiple comparisons tests. Imported from immuneACCESS, the table was reduced by TCRdb to in-frame sequences with V and J called. These copies leave out some clones; in studies compared against another copy, an unresolved V gene accounts for under half, and the cause of the remainder is not known. That table supplies the V and J calls and clone size; D and trimming were determined from the DNA. This sample is represented by 75,000 to 100,000 clones; 85% to 90% of them were singletons. The ten most abundant clones make up 26% of the sample.

The origin of this receptor is an adult in good health. The sample here was peripheral blood, taken on day 0 of AZD1222 vaccination.

The CDR3 has the sequence CASSSPDRTYEQYF. The nucleotide sequence is given as TGTGCCAGCAGTTCCCCGGACAGGACCTACGAGCAGTACTTC. This receptor chain uses TRBV6-6 and TRBJ2-7, with 7 central nucleotides matching TRBD1. Trimming takes 4 bases off V and 2 bases off J; junction bases not matched to a gene: 5. There are 14 amino acids in the CDR3, from cysteine to phenylalanine inclusive. Only the CDR3 region is kept as DNA, spanning 42 bases read in frame from base 1. CDR1 and CDR2, per the germline V gene (reference sequence), are MNHNY and SVGAGI.